The 10 T cell receptor beta chains below were found in one sample sequenced in a study of T cell responses to AZD1222 COVID-19 vaccine. Clones were read by immunoSEQ multiplex PCR, and TCRdb kept only the in-frame ones, dropping some. Of 75,000 to 95,000 clones in the sample, approximately 90% were seen once. The specimen comprised peripheral blood, sampled 28 days after the second dose of the MenACWY control vaccine. The receptors come from an adult who received the MenACWY meningococcal vaccine as a control.

The chain couples TRBV2 to TRBJ2-7; TRBD1 aligns across 7 bases. In germline, CDR1 is SNHLY, CDR2 FYNNEI. The V and J ends lost 5 bases and 3 bases, in that order; junction bases with no gene match: 4. There are 13 residues in the CDR3. The CDR3 region is CASSWTGRYEQYF. For the CDR3, the DNA is TGTGCCAGCAGTTGGACAGGACGCTACGAGCAGTACTTC.

The V call is TRBV7-2, the J call TRBJ2-3, with TRBD2 identical over 9 bases. The germline CDR1 and CDR2 sequences are SGHTA and FQGNSA. The CDR3 loop spans 18 amino acids. Trimming at V came to 7 bases and at J to 1 base, leaving 15 bases not matched to a gene. The CDR3 sequence is CASNSRARLAGGTDTQYF. The DNA of the CDR3 is TGTGCCAGCAACTCCCGGGCCCGTTTAGCGGGGGGCACAGATACGCAGTATTTT. Based on the CDR3 plus reference TRBV7-2 and TRBJ2-3, the full variable domain is GAGVSQSPSNKVTEKGKDVELRCDPISGHTALYWYRQSLGQGLEFLIYFQGNSAPDKSGLPSDRFSAERTGGSVSTLTIQRTQQEDSAVYLCASNSRARLAGGTDTQYFGPGTRLTVL.

V usage is TRBV30 and J usage is TRBJ1-6, with a weak D call TRBD1 (6 bases). V shed 1 base and J shed 5 bases, with 18 bases lying between them. This CDR3 region has 17 residues. Germline V gene data show CDR1 as GTSNPN and CDR2 as SVGIG (reference sequence). The chain's CDR3 is CAWSGGLEGENNSPLHF. The CDR3 region has the DNA TGTGCCTGGAGTGGGGGGTTAGAGGGGGAGAATAATTCACCCCTCCACTTT.

Only one count was recorded for this clone. The rearrangement uses TRBV7-9 and TRBJ2-7; TRBD1 matches 11 bases. The CDR3 covers 15 residues. V was clipped by 2 bases and J by 4 bases; unmatched bases: 4. Germline CDR1 and CDR2: SEHNR and FQNEAQ (reference sequence). Here the CDR3 DNA reads TGTGCCAGCAGCTTATATCGGGACAGGGGGTACGAGCAGTACTTC. It specifies CASSLYRDRGYEQYF.

J is TRBJ1-2 and V is TRBV7-2, with D possibly TRBD1 on 6 matching bases. The CDR3 has 16 residues. V was pared by 4 bases and J by 1 base, with 16 bases between. Germline loops: CDR1 SGHTA, CDR2 FQGNSA. CDR3 sequence (DNA): TGTGCCAGCAGCTCAGACAGTGGGGGCAGTAACTATGGCTACACCTTC. Translation: CASSSDSGGSNYGYTF.

The V and J genes are TRBV28 and TRBJ1-5, with D maybe TRBD1 (5 bases). V was pared by 2 bases and J by 6 bases, with 11 bases between. This CDR3 has 14 amino acids. CDR1 and CDR2 (germline): MDHEN, SYDVKM. CDR3 coding DNA: TGTGCCAGCAGTTTACTACAGGTTGGTCAGCCCCAGCATTTT. Translated: CASSLLQVGQPQHF.

The chain recombines TRBV5-1 with TRBJ2-5; 12 nucleotides match TRBD2. Trimming cost V 4 bases and J 5 bases; bases outside gene matches: 6. Per germline, CDR1 SGHRS and CDR2 YFSETQ. The CDR3 runs to 15 residues. The CDR3 bases are TGCGCCAGCAGCGCCACTAGCGGGGGGACGGAGACCCAGTACTTC. As protein: CASSATSGGTETQYF.

The chain carries TRBV5-1 and TRBJ1-1, with 12 bases identical to TRBD1. Germline V CDR1 and CDR2: SGHRS, YFSETQ. This CDR3 is built from 16 residues. Losses at the gene ends were 0 bases for V and 4 bases for J; bases not matched to a gene: 4. The CDR3 coding sequence is TGCGCCAGCAGCTTGGGGGACAGGGGGCTAAGCACTGAAGCTTTCTTT. It yields the protein CASSLGDRGLSTEAFF.

The chain carries TRBV7-9 and TRBJ1-2, with TRBD1 matching 7 bases. V was clipped by 1 base and J by 1 base; unmatched bases: 3. This CDR3 is 15 amino acids long. The germline gives CDR1 SEHNR, CDR2 FQNEAQ (reference sequence). CDR3 in amino acids: CASSLEGALNYGYTF. The CDR3 DNA reads as TGTGCCAGCAGCTTAGAGGGGGCTCTTAACTATGGCTACACCTTC. The whole variable domain, remainder taken from reference TRBV7-9 and TRBJ1-2, is DTGVSQNPRHKITKRGQNVTFRCDPISEHNRLYWYRQTLGQGPEFLTYFQNEAQLEKSRLLSDRFSAERPKGSFSTLEIQRTEQGDSAMYLCASSLEGALNYGYTFGSGTRLTVV.

J is TRBJ2-3 and V is TRBV3-1 (or the pseudogene TRBV3-2), with D unresolved. The CDR3 extends over 16 amino acids. Germline-derived CDR1 and CDR2 are LGHDT and YNNKEL (reference sequence). V was shortened by 5 bases and J by 5 bases, with 20 bases between the two germline ends. In nucleotides, the CDR3 is TGTGCCAGCAGCGGTCCCAGTCCTGTCATGCAAGATACGCAGTATTTT. Translated: CASSGPSPVMQDTQYF.